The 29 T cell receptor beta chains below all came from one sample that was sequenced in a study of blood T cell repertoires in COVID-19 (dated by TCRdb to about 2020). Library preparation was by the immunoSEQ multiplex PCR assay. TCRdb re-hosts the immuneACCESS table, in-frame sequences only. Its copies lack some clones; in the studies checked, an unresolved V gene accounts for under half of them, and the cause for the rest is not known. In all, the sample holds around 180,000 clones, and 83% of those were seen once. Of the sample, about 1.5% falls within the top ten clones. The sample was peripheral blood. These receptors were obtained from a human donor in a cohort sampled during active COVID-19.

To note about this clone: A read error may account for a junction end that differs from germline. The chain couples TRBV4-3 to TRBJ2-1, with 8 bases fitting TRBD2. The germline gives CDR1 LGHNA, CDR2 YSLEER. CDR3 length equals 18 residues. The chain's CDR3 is CASSQGVVSGTSYNEQFF. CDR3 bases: TGCGCCAGCAGTCAAGGGGTGGTTAGCGGGACCTCCTACAATGAGCAGTTCTTC.

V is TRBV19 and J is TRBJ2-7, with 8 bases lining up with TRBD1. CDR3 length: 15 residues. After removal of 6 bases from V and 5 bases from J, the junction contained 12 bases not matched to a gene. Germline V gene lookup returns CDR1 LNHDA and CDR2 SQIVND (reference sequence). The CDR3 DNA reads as TGTGCCAGTAGCCGGTTACAGGGGGTGGTCGACGAGCAGTACTTC. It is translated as CASSRLQGVVDEQYF.

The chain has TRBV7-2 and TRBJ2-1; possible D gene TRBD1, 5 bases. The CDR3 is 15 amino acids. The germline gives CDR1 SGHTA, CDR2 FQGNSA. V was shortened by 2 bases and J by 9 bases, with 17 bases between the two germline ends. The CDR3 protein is CASSLTQGRGSEQFF. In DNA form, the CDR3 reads TGTGCCAGCAGCTTAACGCAGGGAAGGGGCAGTGAGCAGTTCTTC.

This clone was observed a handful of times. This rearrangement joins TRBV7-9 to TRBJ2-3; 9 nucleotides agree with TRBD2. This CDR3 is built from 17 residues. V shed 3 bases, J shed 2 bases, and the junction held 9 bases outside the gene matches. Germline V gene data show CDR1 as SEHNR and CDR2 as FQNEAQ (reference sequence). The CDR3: CASSFGEWTSATDTQYF. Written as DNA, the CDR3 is TGTGCCAGCAGCTTTGGGGAGTGGACTAGCGCCACAGATACGCAGTATTTT.

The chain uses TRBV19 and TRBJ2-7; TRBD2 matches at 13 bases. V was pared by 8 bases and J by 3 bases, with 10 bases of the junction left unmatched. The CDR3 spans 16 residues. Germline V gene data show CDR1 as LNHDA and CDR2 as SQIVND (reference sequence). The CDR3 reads CASGDRGLAGHYEQYF. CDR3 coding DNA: TGTGCCAGTGGTGACAGGGGACTAGCGGGGCACTACGAGCAGTACTTC.

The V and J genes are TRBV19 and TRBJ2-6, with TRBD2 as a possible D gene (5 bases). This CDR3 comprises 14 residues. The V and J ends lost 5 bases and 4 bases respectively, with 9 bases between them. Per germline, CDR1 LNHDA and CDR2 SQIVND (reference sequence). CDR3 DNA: TGTGCCAGTAGTTCGCCGGGGGGGGCCAACGTCCTGACTTTC. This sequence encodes CASSSPGGANVLTF.

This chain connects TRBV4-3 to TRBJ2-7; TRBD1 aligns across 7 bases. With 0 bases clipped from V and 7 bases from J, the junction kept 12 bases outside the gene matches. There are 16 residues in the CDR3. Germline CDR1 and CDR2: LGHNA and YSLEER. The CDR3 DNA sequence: TGCGCCAGCAGCCAAGAAAGAGGACAGGAAGATTCGGAGCAGTACTTC. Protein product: CASSQERGQEDSEQYF.

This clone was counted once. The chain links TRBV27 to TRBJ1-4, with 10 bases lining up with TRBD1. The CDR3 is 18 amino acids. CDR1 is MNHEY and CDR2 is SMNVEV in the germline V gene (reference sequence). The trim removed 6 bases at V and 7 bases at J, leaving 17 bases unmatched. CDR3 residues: CASSLIRTGGPSSEKLFF. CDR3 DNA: TGTGCCAGCAGCCTAATCCGGACAGGGGGTCCATCATCTGAAAAACTGTTTTTT.

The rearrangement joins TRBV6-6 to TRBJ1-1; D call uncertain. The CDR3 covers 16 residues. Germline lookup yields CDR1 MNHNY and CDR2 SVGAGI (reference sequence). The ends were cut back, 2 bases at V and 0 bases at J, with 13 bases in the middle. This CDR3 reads CASSYSRDFMNTEAFF. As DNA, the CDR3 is TGTGCCAGCAGTTACAGTAGAGACTTCATGAACACTGAAGCTTTCTTT.

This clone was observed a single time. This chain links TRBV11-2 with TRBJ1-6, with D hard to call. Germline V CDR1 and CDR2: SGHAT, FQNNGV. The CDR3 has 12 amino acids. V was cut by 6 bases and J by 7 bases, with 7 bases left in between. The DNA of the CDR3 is TGTGCCAGCAGTTTCAGGAATTCACCCCTCCACTTT. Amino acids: CASSFRNSPLHF.

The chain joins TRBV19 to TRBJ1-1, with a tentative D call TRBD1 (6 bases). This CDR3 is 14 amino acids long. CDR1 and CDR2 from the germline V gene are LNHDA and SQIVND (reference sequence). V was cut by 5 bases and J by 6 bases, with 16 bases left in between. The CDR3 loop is CASSPRTVSPEAFF. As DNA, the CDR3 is TGTGCCAGTAGTCCCCGGACAGTGTCTCCTGAAGCTTTCTTT.

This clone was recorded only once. The DNA for the CDR3 is TGTGCCAGCAGTTCCCCAGGGTACGCTGCTGATAGCAATCAGCCCCAGCATTTT. Amino acids: CASSSPGYAADSNQPQHF. The chain uses TRBV6-2 or TRBV6-3 and TRBJ1-5, with D possibly being TRBD1 (5 bases). With 4 bases removed from V and 0 bases from J, the gap between germline ends came to 19 bases. From germline, CDR1 is MNHEY and CDR2 SVGEGT. The CDR3 runs 18 residues.

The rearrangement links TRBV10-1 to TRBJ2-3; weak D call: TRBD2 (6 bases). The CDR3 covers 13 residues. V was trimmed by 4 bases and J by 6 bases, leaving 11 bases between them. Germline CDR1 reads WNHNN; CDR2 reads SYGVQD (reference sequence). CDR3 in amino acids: CASSARLVDTQYF. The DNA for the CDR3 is TGCGCCAGCAGTGCACGACTAGTTGATACGCAGTATTTT.

The CDR3 region is CASSYGLAGAPNEQFF. DNA for the CDR3: TGTGCCAGCAGTTACGGACTAGCGGGAGCCCCCAATGAGCAGTTCTTC. The V call is TRBV6-5, the J call TRBJ2-1; 13 bases line up with TRBD2. Trimming removed 2 bases from V and 6 bases from J; junction bases left unmatched: 4. CDR1 MNHEY and CDR2 SVGAGI come from the germline V gene. The CDR3 loop spans 16 amino acids.

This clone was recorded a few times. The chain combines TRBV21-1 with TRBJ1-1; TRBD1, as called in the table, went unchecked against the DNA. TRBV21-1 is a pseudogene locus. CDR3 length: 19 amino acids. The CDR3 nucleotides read TGTGCCAGCAGCACTCCGGGACAGCCTTCTCTTTTCATGAACACTGAAGCTTTCTTT. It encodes CASSTPGQPSLFMNTEAFF.

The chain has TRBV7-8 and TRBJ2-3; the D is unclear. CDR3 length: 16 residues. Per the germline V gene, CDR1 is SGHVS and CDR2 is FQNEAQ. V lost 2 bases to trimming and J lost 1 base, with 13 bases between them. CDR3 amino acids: CASSLRLADRTDTQYF. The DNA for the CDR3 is TGTGCCAGCAGCTTACGGTTAGCAGACCGCACAGATACGCAGTATTTT.

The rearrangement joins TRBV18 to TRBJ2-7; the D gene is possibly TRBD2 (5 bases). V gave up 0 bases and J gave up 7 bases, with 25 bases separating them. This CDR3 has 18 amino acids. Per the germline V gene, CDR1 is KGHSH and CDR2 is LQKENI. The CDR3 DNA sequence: TGTGCCAGCTCACCACCGGGCCTGAGACCGGGATCCGCGAGGGAGCAGTACTTC. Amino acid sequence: CASSPPGLRPGSAREQYF. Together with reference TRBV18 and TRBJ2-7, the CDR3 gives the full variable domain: NAGVMQNPRHLVRRRGQEARLRCSPMKGHSHVYWYRQLPEEGLKFMVYLQKENIIDESGMPKERFSAEFPKEGPSILRIQQVVRGDSAAYFCASSPPGLRPGSAREQYFGPGTRLTVT.

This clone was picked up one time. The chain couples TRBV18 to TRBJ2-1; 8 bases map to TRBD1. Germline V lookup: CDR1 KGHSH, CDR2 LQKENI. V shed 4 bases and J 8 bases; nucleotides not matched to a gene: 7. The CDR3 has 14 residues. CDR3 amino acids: CASSLGQGTYEQFF. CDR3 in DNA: TGTGCCAGCTCACTCGGACAGGGAACTTATGAGCAGTTCTTC.

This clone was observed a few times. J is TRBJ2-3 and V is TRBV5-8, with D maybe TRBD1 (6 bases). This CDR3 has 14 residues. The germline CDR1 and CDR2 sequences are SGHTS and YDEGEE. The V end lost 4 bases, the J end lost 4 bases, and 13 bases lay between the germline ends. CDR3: CASSTTGGADTQYF. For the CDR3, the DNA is TGTGCCAGCAGCACGACAGGTGGGGCAGATACGCAGTATTTT.

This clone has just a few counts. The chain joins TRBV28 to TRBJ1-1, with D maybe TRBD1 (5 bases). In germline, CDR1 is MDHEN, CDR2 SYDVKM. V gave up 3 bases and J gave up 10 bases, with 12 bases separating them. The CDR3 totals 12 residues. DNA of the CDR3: TGTGCCAGCAGTTTGAGGCAGGGCGCAGCTTTCTTT. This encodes CASSLRQGAAFF.

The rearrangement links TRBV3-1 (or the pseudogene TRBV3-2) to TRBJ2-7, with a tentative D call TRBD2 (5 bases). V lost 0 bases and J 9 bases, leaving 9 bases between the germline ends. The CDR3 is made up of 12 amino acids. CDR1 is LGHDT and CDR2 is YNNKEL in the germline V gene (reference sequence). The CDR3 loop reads CASSQEGARQYF. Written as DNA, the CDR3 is TGTGCCAGCAGCCAAGAGGGAGCGCGGCAGTACTTC.

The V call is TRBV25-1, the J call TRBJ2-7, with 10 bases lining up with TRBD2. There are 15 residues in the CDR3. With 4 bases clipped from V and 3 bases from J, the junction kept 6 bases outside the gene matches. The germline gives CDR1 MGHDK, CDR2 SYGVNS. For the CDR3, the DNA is TGTGCCAGCAGTGGAAGCCTAGCGGGAGACTACGAGCAGTACTTC. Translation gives CASSGSLAGDYEQYF.

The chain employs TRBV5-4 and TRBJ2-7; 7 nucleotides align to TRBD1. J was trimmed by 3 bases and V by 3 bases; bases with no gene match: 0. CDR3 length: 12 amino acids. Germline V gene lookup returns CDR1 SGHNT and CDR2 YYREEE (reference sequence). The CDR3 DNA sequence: TGTGCCAGCAGCTGGGACAGCTACGAGCAGTACTTC. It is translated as CASSWDSYEQYF.

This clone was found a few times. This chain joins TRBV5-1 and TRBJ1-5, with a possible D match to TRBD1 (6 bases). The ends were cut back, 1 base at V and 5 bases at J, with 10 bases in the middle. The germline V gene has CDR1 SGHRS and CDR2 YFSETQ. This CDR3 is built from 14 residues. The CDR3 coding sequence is TGCGCCAGCAGCTTGTCAGGGGTCGATCAGCCCCAGCATTTT. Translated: CASSLSGVDQPQHF. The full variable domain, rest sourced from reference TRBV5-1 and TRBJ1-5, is KAGVTQTPRYLIKTRGQQVTLSCSPISGHRSVSWYQQTPGQGLQFLFEYFSETQRNKGNFPGRFSGRQFSNSRSEMNVSTLELGDSALYLCASSLSGVDQPQHFGDGTRLSIL.

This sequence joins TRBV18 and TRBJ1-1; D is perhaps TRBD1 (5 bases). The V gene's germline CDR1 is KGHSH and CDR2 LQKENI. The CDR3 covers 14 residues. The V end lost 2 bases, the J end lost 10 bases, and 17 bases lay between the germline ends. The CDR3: CASSPNNGGEGAFF. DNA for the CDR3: TGTGCCAGCTCACCAAATAACGGGGGGGAAGGAGCTTTCTTT.

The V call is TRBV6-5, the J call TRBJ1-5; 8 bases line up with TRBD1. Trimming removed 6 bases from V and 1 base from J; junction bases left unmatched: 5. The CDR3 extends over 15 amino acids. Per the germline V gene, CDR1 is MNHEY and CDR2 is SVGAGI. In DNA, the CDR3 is TGTGCCAGCAGAGGACAGGGATGGAGCAATCAGCCCCAGCATTTT. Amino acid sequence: CASRGQGWSNQPQHF.

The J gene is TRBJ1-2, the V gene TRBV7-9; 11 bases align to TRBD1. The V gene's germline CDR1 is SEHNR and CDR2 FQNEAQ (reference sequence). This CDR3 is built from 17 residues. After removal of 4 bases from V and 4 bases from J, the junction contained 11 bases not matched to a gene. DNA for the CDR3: TGTGCCAGCAGCTCCGAAACCGGGACAGGGGGATTCTATGGCTACACCTTC. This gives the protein CASSSETGTGGFYGYTF.

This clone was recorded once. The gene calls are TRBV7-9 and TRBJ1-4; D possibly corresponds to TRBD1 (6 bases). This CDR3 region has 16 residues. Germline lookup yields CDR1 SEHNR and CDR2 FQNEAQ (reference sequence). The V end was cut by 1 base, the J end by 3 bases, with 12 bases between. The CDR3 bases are TGTGCCAGCAGCTTAGGGACAGTTCCACCTAATGAAAAACTGTTTTTT. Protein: CASSLGTVPPNEKLFF. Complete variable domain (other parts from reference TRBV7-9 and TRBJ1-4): DTGVSQNPRHKITKRGQNVTFRCDPISEHNRLYWYRQTLGQGPEFLTYFQNEAQLEKSRLLSDRFSAERPKGSFSTLEIQRTEQGDSAMYLCASSLGTVPPNEKLFFGSGTQLSVL.

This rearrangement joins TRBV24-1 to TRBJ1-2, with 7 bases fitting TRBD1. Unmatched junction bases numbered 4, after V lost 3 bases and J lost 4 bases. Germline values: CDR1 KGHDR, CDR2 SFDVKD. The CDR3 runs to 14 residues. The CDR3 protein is CATSDLRTGYGYTF. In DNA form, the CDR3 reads TGTGCCACCAGTGATCTGAGGACAGGCTATGGCTACACCTTC.